Each of the 20 T cell receptor beta chains below was sequenced from the same sample in a study of T cell repertoires in cytomegalovirus infection (dated by TCRdb to between 2019 and 2020). Reads for this sample came from an Illumina HiSeq 1500. In TCRdb, the public reads were trimmed at Q25 with fastp and aligned with MiXCR, with productive beta chains retained. Rows are unified per CDR3 protein, each entry keeping the most common DNA and genes. This sample has around 450,000 distinct CDR3 sequences in its table, and approximately 31% of those were observed once. About 13% of the sample is in the top ten clones. Sequencing input: PBMCs. The origin of the receptors is a human donor in good health (CMV status not recorded). Some clones in this sample may be carry-over from other donors' samples.

With respect to this clonotype: A much larger clone sits a single nucleotide away, making a read error possible. V gene TRBV6-1 combines with J gene TRBJ1-2; TRBD1 is a possible D gene (5 bases). The CDR3 contains 14 residues. Germline CDR1 MNHNS, CDR2 SASEGT. With 5 bases removed from V and 7 bases from J, the gap between germline ends came to 17 bases. The CDR3 bases are TGTGCCAGCAGTTATGGGGCACGTAGTCGTGGCTACACCTTC. It codes for CASSYGARSRGYTF.

The chain has TRBV29-1 and TRBJ1-1, with a possible D match to TRBD1 (5 bases). Germline V lookup: CDR1 SQVTM, CDR2 ANQGSEA. With 6 bases removed from V and 1 base from J, the gap between germline ends came to 12 bases. This CDR3 has 13 residues. The CDR3 DNA reads TGCAGCGTGGGTCTAGACAGGAACACTGAAGCTTTCTTT. Amino acids: CSVGLDRNTEAFF.

The chain combines TRBV24-1 with TRBJ1-2; TRBD1 might be the D (6 bases). Germline CDR1 reads KGHDR; CDR2 reads SFDVKD. CDR3 length equals 15 residues. Trimming took off 3 bases at V and 4 bases at J, with 14 bases between the two ends. CDR3 nucleotide sequence: TGTGCCACCAGTGATCAGAGGGGGACCGGCTATGGCTACACCTTC. Translating it yields CATSDQRGTGYGYTF.

This clonotype was picked up a small number of times. This chain uses TRBV4-1 with TRBJ1-2; D is possibly TRBD1 (6 bases). The CDR3 runs 15 residues. Germline V CDR1 and CDR2: MGHRA, YSYEKL. The ends were cut back, 2 bases at V and 2 bases at J, with 12 bases in the middle. The CDR3 bases are TGCGCCAGCAGCCAAACCGGGACAACAAACTATGGCTACACCTTC. Its protein product is CASSQTGTTNYGYTF.

The sample holds a few counts of this clonotype. The chain carries TRBV2 and TRBJ1-1; D not resolved. Trimming left V 3 bases short and J 7 bases short, with 6 bases between. Germline V gene data show CDR1 as SNHLY and CDR2 as FYNNEI. CDR3 size: 11 residues. The CDR3 spells CASSETFEAFF. CDR3 DNA: TGTGCCAGCAGTGAGACTTTTGAAGCTTTCTTT.

The J gene is TRBJ2-1, the V gene TRBV20-1; D uncertain. This CDR3 spans 13 amino acids. Germline CDR1 DFQATT, CDR2 SNEGSKA (reference sequence). Deletions cut 5 bases from V and 10 bases from J, with 18 bases between. CDR3 nucleotide sequence: TGCAGTGCTGCCCCTTCGACAAGCCCGGAGCAGTTCTTC. It encodes CSAAPSTSPEQFF.

This clonotype showed up just a few times. The V gene is TRBV7-9, the J gene TRBJ1-1; D might be TRBD1 (6 bases). From germline, CDR1 is SEHNR and CDR2 FQNEAQ (reference sequence). This CDR3 contains 14 residues. Trimming stripped 5 bases from V and 4 bases from J, with 14 bases between. CDR3: CASSRTGRPTEAFF. DNA for the CDR3: TGTGCCAGCAGCCGAACAGGGCGTCCCACTGAAGCTTTCTTT.

This clonotype was found many times. The CDR3 bases are TGTGCCAGCAGCTTAAAGCCGGGGGGCGAGCAGTACTTC. The encoded protein is CASSLKPGGEQYF. The chain employs TRBV7-3 and TRBJ2-7; 7 bases agree with TRBD2. V lost 1 base to trimming and J lost 6 bases; unmatched junction nucleotides: 3. This CDR3 has 13 amino acids. The germline V gene encodes CDR1 SGHTA and CDR2 FQGTGA.

This rearrangement joins TRBV6-6 to TRBJ1-5; 9 bases map to TRBD1. V lost 4 bases, J lost 3 bases, and 4 bases stayed unmatched. Looked up from germline, CDR1 is MNHNY and CDR2 is SVGAGI (reference sequence). The CDR3 extends over 15 amino acids. CDR3 nucleotide sequence: TGTGCCAGCAGTTCGGGACAGGGAAACAATCAGCCCCAGCATTTT. Its translation is CASSSGQGNNQPQHF.

The chain has TRBV6-2 or TRBV6-3 and TRBJ1-2; weak D call: TRBD1 (6 bases). This CDR3 is built from 14 residues. Germline V gene lookup returns CDR1 MNHEY and CDR2 SVGEGT. Trimming pared 6 bases from V and 2 bases from J, leaving 13 bases between. Here the CDR3 reads CASSRTAQNYGYTF. In nucleotides, the CDR3 is TGTGCCAGCAGCCGGACAGCCCAAAACTATGGCTACACCTTC.

The chain links TRBV5-6 to TRBJ2-1; D is ambiguous. Germline CDR1 SGHDT, CDR2 YYEEEE. V dropped 0 bases and J dropped 10 bases, with 11 bases sitting between them. The CDR3 runs 13 residues. In DNA, the CDR3 is TGTGCCAGCAGCTTGGGGCCAATTGGGGAGCAGTTCTTC. Protein sequence: CASSLGPIGEQFF.

This clonotype was observed many times. The chain couples TRBV7-2 to TRBJ1-5; TRBD1 might be the D (6 bases). Looked up from germline, CDR1 is SGHTA and CDR2 is FQGNSA. V gave up 2 bases and J gave up 6 bases, with 8 bases separating them. The CDR3 consists of 13 residues. In nucleotides, the CDR3 is TGTGCCAGCAGCTTAAACAGGGTTCAGCCCCAGCATTTT. Encoded protein: CASSLNRVQPQHF.

This chain connects TRBV7-2 to TRBJ2-5, with 8 bases lining up with TRBD1. The CDR3 covers 16 residues. V dropped 5 bases and J dropped 2; count of bases not matched to a gene: 10. The germline CDR1 and CDR2 sequences are SGHTA and FQGNSA. The CDR3 coding sequence is TGTGCCAGCAGCGAAAGCCAGGGGGCGGGACAAGAGACCCAGTACTTC. This codes for CASSESQGAGQETQYF.

The chain employs TRBV6-6 and TRBJ2-3, with D tentatively TRBD1 (6 bases). V lost 4 bases, J lost 6 bases, and 17 bases lay in between. This CDR3 contains 15 residues. CDR1 and CDR2 from the germline V gene are MNHNY and SVGAGI (reference sequence). CDR3 loop: CASSSDSRPHDTQYF. Here the CDR3 DNA reads TGTGCCAGCAGTTCGGACAGCAGACCCCACGATACGCAGTATTTT.

This clonotype was counted at least ten times. The chain combines TRBV28 with TRBJ2-7; D call uncertain. Germline assignment: CDR1 MDHEN and CDR2 SYDVKM. V dropped 7 bases and J dropped 2 bases, with 9 bases sitting between them. The CDR3 length is 12 residues. The CDR3 reads CASTSPAYEQYF. Here the CDR3 DNA reads TGTGCCAGCACGTCTCCAGCCTACGAGCAGTACTTC. The full variable domain, rest sourced from reference TRBV28 and TRBJ2-7, is DVKVTQSSRYLVKRTGEKVFLECVQDMDHENMFWYRQDPGLGLRLIYFSYDVKMKEKGDIPEGYSVSREKKERFSLILESASTNQTSMYLCASTSPAYEQYFGPGTRLTVT.

This clonotype came up many times. The chain joins TRBV7-2 to TRBJ1-2; unclear D gene. Germline V gene data show CDR1 as SGHTA and CDR2 as FQGNSA. Trimming took off 1 base at V and 1 base at J, with 25 bases between the two ends. The CDR3 sequence is 20 residues long. The CDR3 loop is CASSLGLWKGRALSNYGYTF. Here the CDR3 DNA reads TGTGCCAGCAGCTTAGGGCTTTGGAAGGGTCGGGCCCTAAGTAACTATGGCTACACCTTC.

Concerning this clonotype itself: A much larger clone differs from this one at a single base, so this may be a read error. The chain employs TRBV7-2 and TRBJ2-3, with 9 bases matching TRBD2. This CDR3 spans 18 amino acids. Losses at the gene ends were 4 bases for V and 4 bases for J; bases not matched to a gene: 15. CDR1 is SGHTA and CDR2 is FQGNSA in the germline V gene. This CDR3 is CASSYSGTSYTSSDTQYF. CDR3 DNA: TGTGCCAGCAGCTACTCCGGGACTAGCTATACTAGCTCAGATACGCAGTATTTT.

The gene calls are TRBV7-2 and TRBJ2-2; TRBD1 aligns across 7 bases. The CDR3 is made up of 16 amino acids. Per germline, CDR1 SGHTA and CDR2 FQGNSA. The J segment lost 3 bases and the V segment lost 5 bases, leaving 9 bases of the junction unmatched. The CDR3 protein is CASSPHRGWDTGELFF. CDR3 bases: TGTGCCAGCAGCCCTCACAGGGGTTGGGACACCGGGGAGCTGTTTTTT.

This clonotype came up once. The chain employs TRBV19 and TRBJ2-7; maybe TRBD1 (6 bases). Trimming pared 5 bases from V and 7 bases from J, leaving 18 bases between. Germline V gene data show CDR1 as LNHDA and CDR2 as SQIVND (reference sequence). CDR3 size: 14 residues. The CDR3 here is CASSPDSKPEEQYF. CDR3 nucleotides: TGTGCCAGTAGTCCGGACAGTAAACCCGAAGAGCAGTACTTC.

The J gene is TRBJ2-2, the V gene TRBV27; TRBD1 is a possible D gene (6 bases). The V and J ends lost 2 bases and 6 bases respectively, with 25 bases between them. Germline V CDR1 and CDR2: MNHEY, SMNVEV (reference sequence). The length of the CDR3 is 19 residues. In DNA, the CDR3 is TGTGCCAGCAGTTTAGTCAGCCGGGACATTCATCATCGTCCCGGGGAGCTGTTTTTT. It yields the protein CASSLVSRDIHHRPGELFF.